One T cell receptor (beta chain) is described in this entry. The source of the sample is a study of shared clonotypes between healthy human individuals. Splitting of each subset's genomic DNA was done evenly across several immunoSEQ plates. Clones were read by immunoSEQ multiplex PCR, and TCRdb kept only the in-frame ones, dropping some. In the table there are about 2.3 million clones, 85% to 95% of which are singletons. The clonotype originates from a man younger than 35 in good health. Some clones in this sample may be carry-over from other donors' samples. Sequenced material: naive CD4+ T cells from PBMCs. Subset noted: CD45RA+ positively selected.

CDR3 in DNA: TGTGCCAGTAGCTTCCATTGGGGGGGCAATCAGCCCCAGCATTTT. It encodes CASSFHWGGNQPQHF. V and J are TRBV19 and TRBJ1-5, with D perhaps matching TRBD1 (5 bases). Germline values: CDR1 LNHDA, CDR2 SQIVND (reference sequence). The CDR3 is 15 amino acids. With 6 bases removed from V and 2 bases from J, the gap between germline ends came to 14 bases.